The 18 T cell receptor beta chains below all came from one sample that was sequenced in a study of T cell responses to AZD1222 COVID-19 vaccine (dated by TCRdb to about 2021). Library construction relied on the immunoSEQ multiplex PCR assay. TCRdb mirrors the immuneACCESS table, restricted to in-frame sequences. Some clones are absent from its copies; in checked studies, under half trace to an unresolved V gene, and the reason for the others is unknown. The sample has 150,000 or so clones on record, around 92% of them singletons. Around 2.5% of the sample is in the top ten clones. The time point label, read with the paper, signifies: baseline before first vaccination. The sample consisted of peripheral blood, taken on day 0 of AZD1222 vaccination. These receptor sequences come from an adult in good health.

This clone was seen a few times. V and J are TRBV3-1 (or the pseudogene TRBV3-2) and TRBJ1-5, with TRBD1 matching 7 bases. The V segment lost 3 bases and the J segment 1 base; nucleotides outside the gene matches: 3. Germline V gene lookup returns CDR1 LGHDT and CDR2 YNNKEL (reference sequence). CDR3 length: 15 residues. The chain's CDR3 is CASSHGTESNQPQHF. CDR3 sequence (DNA): TGTGCCAGCAGCCACGGGACAGAGAGCAATCAGCCCCAGCATTTT.

The gene calls are TRBV5-4 and TRBJ2-7, with D perhaps TRBD1 (6 bases). Germline CDR1 and CDR2: SGHNT and YYREEE (reference sequence). This CDR3 has 15 residues. V lost 0 bases to trimming and J lost 2 bases, with 12 bases between them. Here the CDR3 DNA reads TGTGCCAGCAGCTTGGGGGGCCCAGGGGCCTACGAGCAGTACTTC. Protein product: CASSLGGPGAYEQYF.

The gene calls are TRBV5-4 and TRBJ2-5; 9 positions agree with TRBD1. Trimming removed 2 bases from V and 1 base from J; junction bases left unmatched: 3. The germline gives CDR1 SGHNT, CDR2 YYREEE (reference sequence). CDR3 length equals 15 residues. CDR3 protein: CASSLGTGSQETQYF. The CDR3 DNA sequence: TGTGCCAGCAGCTTAGGGACAGGGAGCCAAGAGACCCAGTACTTC.

The V gene is TRBV5-1, the J gene TRBJ1-2, with D possibly TRBD1 on 5 matching bases. The CDR3 has 13 residues. The germline V gene has CDR1 SGHRS and CDR2 YFSETQ. V lost 3 bases and J 8 bases, leaving 14 bases between the germline ends. The CDR3, as DNA: TGCGCCAGCAGCTCGGGCGGGGGTGAGGGCTACACCTTC. Encoded protein: CASSSGGGEGYTF.

The CDR3 region has the DNA TGTGCCAGCAGCCGACAGGGGAACACTGAAGCTTTCTTT. Translated: CASSRQGNTEAFF. The rearrangement links TRBV3-1 (or the pseudogene TRBV3-2) to TRBJ1-1; 7 positions match TRBD1. The junction had 0 bases not matched to a gene; V was cut back by 4 bases and J by 1 base. Germline CDR1 LGHDT, CDR2 YNNKEL (reference sequence). The CDR3 consists of 13 residues.

The chain links TRBV7-8 to TRBJ2-7, with 8 positions matching TRBD1. The CDR3 spans 14 residues. Trimming at V came to 4 bases and at J to 2 bases, leaving 4 bases not matched to a gene. Germline CDR1 reads SGHVS; CDR2 reads FQNEAQ. CDR3 sequence reads: CASSSSTGAYEQYF. The CDR3 DNA sequence: TGTGCCAGCAGCTCATCGACAGGGGCCTACGAGCAGTACTTC.

The chain employs TRBV10-3 and TRBJ1-1; TRBD1 is a possible D gene (5 bases). The CDR3 runs 14 residues. V was clipped by 5 bases and J by 4 bases, with 14 bases between them. From germline, CDR1 is ENHRY and CDR2 SYGVKD. The CDR3 sequence: CAISSMGPGTEAFF. CDR3 sequence (DNA): TGTGCCATCAGTAGTATGGGGCCTGGCACTGAAGCTTTCTTT.

This clone was observed a single time. The gene calls are TRBV7-2 and TRBJ1-5, with a tentative D call TRBD1 (6 bases). Germline loops: CDR1 SGHTA, CDR2 FQGNSA. The germline V and J ends were trimmed by 1 base and 11 bases, with 9 bases remaining between them. This CDR3 has 12 amino acids. Here the CDR3 reads CASSLDQGTQHF. Here the CDR3 DNA reads TGTGCCAGCAGCTTAGATCAGGGGACCCAGCATTTT.

V and J are TRBV19 and TRBJ1-2; no clear D gene. In germline, CDR1 is LNHDA, CDR2 SQIVND (reference sequence). The CDR3 runs 13 residues. V lost 6 bases, J lost 5 bases, and 13 bases lay in between. The CDR3 sequence: CASREDGRYGYTF. CDR3 nucleotides: TGTGCCAGTAGAGAGGACGGTCGGTATGGCTACACCTTC.

Here the CDR3 reads CASSRLAGGFNEQFF. CDR3 nucleotide sequence: TGTGCCAGCAGCCGACTAGCGGGGGGCTTCAATGAGCAGTTCTTC. The J gene is TRBJ2-1, the V gene TRBV6-2 or TRBV6-3; TRBD2 matches 13 bases. CDR3 length equals 15 residues. CDR1 is MNHEY and CDR2 is SVGEGT in the germline V gene. V gave up 6 bases and J gave up 6 bases; unmatched junction bases: 5.

The chain employs TRBV5-8 and TRBJ1-5, with 7 positions matching TRBD1. Germline lookup yields CDR1 SGHTS and CDR2 YDEGEE. V shed 4 bases, J shed 3 bases, and the junction held 7 bases outside the gene matches. The CDR3 extends over 15 amino acids. This CDR3 is CASSLTGDPNQPQHF. The CDR3 DNA sequence: TGTGCCAGCAGCCTCACAGGGGACCCCAATCAGCCCCAGCATTTT.

V gene TRBV12-3 or TRBV12-4 combines with J gene TRBJ2-5, with no clear D. The CDR3 has 13 amino acids. The ends were cut back, 5 bases at V and 4 bases at J, with 11 bases in the middle. CDR3 in amino acids: CASSTGSSETQYF. CDR3 nucleotides: TGTGCCAGCAGTACTGGATCGTCAGAGACCCAGTACTTC.

The rearrangement uses TRBV7-2 and TRBJ2-5, with D possibly being TRBD1 or TRBD2 (5 bases each). This CDR3 has 14 amino acids. Germline lookup yields CDR1 SGHTA and CDR2 FQGNSA. V dropped 3 bases and J dropped 8 bases, with 16 bases sitting between them. CDR3 nucleotides: TGTGCCAGCAGCTTCGGGACCCCAAGAGCCACCCAGTACTTC. It codes for CASSFGTPRATQYF.

This chain links TRBV3-1 (or the pseudogene TRBV3-2) with TRBJ2-7, with a possible D match to TRBD1 (6 bases). The CDR3 is 15 amino acids. Trimming cost V 1 base and J 5 bases, with 15 bases left between them. Germline V CDR1 and CDR2: LGHDT, YNNKEL (reference sequence). As DNA, the CDR3 is TGTGCCAGCAGCCAAGGATGGGGCAGGGGCGACGAGCAGTACTTC. Its translation: CASSQGWGRGDEQYF.

A word on this clone: The conserved phenylalanine or tryptophan is not found at the CDR3 terminus, so this likely reflects a read error. The DNA is omitted, as the CDR3 cannot be located on it reliably, and the CDR3 follows TCRdb's listing. The V and J genes are TRBV30 and TRBJ1-2; the table's D call of TRBD1 was not tested on the DNA. The CDR3 is 12 amino acids in total, end residues counted. Germline CDR1 and CDR2: GTSNPN and SVGIG (reference sequence). The CDR3 is CAWSLGQARLSY.

This chain uses TRBV6-5 with TRBJ2-1; perhaps TRBD2 as D (6 bases). The germline gives CDR1 MNHEY, CDR2 SVGAGI. The CDR3 is 15 amino acids. The V gene lost 4 bases and the J gene lost 4 bases, with 14 bases spanning the gap. CDR3 region: CASSLSSGAYNEQFF. The DNA of the CDR3 is TGTGCCAGCAGTTTGAGTAGCGGAGCGTACAATGAGCAGTTCTTC.

The chain carries TRBV19 and TRBJ1-4; TRBD1 aligns across 7 bases. The CDR3 is 16 residues long. The V segment lost 3 bases and the J segment 6 bases; nucleotides outside the gene matches: 10. Germline loops: CDR1 LNHDA, CDR2 SQIVND (reference sequence). CDR3 residues: CASSIRDRVDDEKLFF. CDR3 coding DNA: TGTGCCAGTAGTATTCGCGACAGGGTGGATGATGAAAAACTGTTTTTT.

V is TRBV6-5 and J is TRBJ2-7; a weak D match, TRBD2 (6 bases). V lost 6 bases and J lost 5, with 20 bases in between. CDR1 is MNHEY, CDR2 SVGAGI, per germline. This CDR3 spans 15 amino acids. CDR3 region: CASRPDFAGFHEQYF. Written as DNA, the CDR3 is TGTGCCAGCAGGCCCGACTTTGCGGGGTTCCACGAGCAGTACTTC.